The T cell receptor beta chain described here comes from a study of cytomegalovirus exposure and HLA in healthy donors. This CDR3 is built from 12 residues. CDR1 and CDR2 from the germline V gene are LNHDA and SQIVND (reference sequence). The V gene lost 11 bases and the J gene lost 4 bases, with 14 bases spanning the gap. Study-level findings and limits: Associated with cytomegalovirus, according to the listing, were 150 to 200 TCR beta chains. What a later analysis showed was that several of the most significant clusters appeared linked to common viral pathogens.

Concerning this clone itself: What it recognizes is unknown.

PCR used 60 Vbeta primers and 13 Jbeta primers. Assay used: immunoSEQ multiplex PCR; TCRdb lists only in-frame clones, some missing. The sample records approximately 90,000 clones, approximately 77% being singletons. The sequence was obtained from a woman aged 40-49 years in good health and CMV-seronegative. The chain uses TRBV19 and TRBJ1-2; a weak D match, TRBD1 (6 bases). Sequencing was carried out using PBMCs. The CDR3 DNA is TGTGCCTCGGGGGGGCCGGCCTATGGCTACACCTTC. Translated, it gives CASGGPAYGYTF.